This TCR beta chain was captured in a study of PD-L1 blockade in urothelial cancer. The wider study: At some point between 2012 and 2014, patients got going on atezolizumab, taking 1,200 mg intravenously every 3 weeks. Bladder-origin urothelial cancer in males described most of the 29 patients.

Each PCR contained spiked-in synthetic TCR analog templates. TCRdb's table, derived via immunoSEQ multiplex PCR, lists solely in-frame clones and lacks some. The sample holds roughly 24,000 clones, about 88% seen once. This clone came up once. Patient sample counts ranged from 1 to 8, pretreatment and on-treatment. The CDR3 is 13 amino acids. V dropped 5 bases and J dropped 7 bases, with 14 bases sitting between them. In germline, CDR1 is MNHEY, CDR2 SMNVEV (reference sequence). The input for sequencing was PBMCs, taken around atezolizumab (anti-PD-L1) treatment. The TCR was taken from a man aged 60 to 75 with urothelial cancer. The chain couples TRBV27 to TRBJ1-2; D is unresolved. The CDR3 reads CASSPYGAGGYTF. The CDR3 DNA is TGTGCCAGCAGTCCGTACGGCGCGGGTGGCTACACCTTC.